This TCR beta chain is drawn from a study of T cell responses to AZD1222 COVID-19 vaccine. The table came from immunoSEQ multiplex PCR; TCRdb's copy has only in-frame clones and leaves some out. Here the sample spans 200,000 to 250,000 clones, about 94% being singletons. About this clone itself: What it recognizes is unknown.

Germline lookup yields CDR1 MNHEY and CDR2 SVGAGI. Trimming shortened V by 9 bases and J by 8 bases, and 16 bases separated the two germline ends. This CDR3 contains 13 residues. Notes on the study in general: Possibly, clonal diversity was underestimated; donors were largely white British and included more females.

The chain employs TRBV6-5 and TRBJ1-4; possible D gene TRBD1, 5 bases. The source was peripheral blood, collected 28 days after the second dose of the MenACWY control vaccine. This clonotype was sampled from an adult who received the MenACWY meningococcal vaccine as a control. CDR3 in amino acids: CASSMGRQEKLFF. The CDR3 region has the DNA TGTGCCAGTAGCATGGGGCGCCAGGAAAAACTGTTTTTT.